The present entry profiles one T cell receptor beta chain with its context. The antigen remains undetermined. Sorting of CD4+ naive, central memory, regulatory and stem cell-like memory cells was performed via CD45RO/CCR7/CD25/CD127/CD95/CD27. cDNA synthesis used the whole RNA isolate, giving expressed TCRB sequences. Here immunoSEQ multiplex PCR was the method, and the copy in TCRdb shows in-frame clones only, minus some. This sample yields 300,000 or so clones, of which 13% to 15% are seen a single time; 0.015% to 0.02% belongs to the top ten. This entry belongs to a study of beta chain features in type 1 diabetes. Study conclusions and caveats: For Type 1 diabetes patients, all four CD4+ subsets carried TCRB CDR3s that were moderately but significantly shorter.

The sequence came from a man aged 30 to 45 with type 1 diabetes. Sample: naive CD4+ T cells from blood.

CDR3 DNA sequence: TGTGCCAGCAGTGATTTCAGGGATCGTGGCTACACCTTC. Its translation is CASSDFRDRGYTF. V and J are TRBV2 and TRBJ1-2; D possibly corresponds to TRBD1 (5 bases). V was pared by 3 bases and J by 7 bases, with 12 bases between. The CDR3 has 13 amino acids. Germline V CDR1 and CDR2: SNHLY, FYNNEI.